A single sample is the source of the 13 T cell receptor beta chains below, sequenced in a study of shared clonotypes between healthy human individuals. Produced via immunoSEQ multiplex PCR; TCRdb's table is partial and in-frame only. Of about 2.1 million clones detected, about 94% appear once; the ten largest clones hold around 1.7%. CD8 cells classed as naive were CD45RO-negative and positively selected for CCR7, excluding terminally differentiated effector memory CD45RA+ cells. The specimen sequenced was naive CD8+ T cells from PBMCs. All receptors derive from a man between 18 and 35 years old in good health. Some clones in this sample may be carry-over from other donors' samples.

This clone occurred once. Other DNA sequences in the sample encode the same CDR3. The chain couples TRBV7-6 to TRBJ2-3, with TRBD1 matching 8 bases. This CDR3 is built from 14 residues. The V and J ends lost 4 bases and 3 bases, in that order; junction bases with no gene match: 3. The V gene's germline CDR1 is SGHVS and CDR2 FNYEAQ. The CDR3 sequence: CASSSRQGTDTQYF. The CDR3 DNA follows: TGTGCCAGCAGCTCGAGACAGGGGACAGATACGCAGTATTTT.

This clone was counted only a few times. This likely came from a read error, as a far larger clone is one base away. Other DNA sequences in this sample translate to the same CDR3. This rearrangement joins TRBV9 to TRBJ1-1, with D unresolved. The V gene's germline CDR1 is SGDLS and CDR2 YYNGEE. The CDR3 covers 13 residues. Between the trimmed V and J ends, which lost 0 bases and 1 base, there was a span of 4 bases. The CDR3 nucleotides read TGTGCCAGCAGCGTAGGGTGGAACACTGAAGCTTTCTTT. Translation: CASSVGWNTEAFF.

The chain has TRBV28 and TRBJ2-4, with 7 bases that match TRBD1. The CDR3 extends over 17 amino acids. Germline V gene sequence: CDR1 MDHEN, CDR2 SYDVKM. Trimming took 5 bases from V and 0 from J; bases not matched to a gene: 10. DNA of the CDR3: TGTGCCAGCAGTCCCCGACAGGGACCCCTAGCCAAAAACATTCAGTACTTC. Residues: CASSPRQGPLAKNIQYF.

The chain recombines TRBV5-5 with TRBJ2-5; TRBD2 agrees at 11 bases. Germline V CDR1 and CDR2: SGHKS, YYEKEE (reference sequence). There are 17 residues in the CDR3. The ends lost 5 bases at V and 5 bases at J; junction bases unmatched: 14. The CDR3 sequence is CASSRRGSGRARETQYF. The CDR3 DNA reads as TGTGCCAGCAGTCGCAGGGGTAGCGGGAGGGCGAGGGAGACCCAGTACTTC.

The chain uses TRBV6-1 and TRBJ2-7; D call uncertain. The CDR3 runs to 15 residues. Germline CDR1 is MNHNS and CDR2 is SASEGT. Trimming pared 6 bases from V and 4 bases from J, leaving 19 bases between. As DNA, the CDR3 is TGTGCCAGCAGGACCCGGAGTAGCAGATCGTACGAGCAGTACTTC. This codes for CASRTRSSRSYEQYF.

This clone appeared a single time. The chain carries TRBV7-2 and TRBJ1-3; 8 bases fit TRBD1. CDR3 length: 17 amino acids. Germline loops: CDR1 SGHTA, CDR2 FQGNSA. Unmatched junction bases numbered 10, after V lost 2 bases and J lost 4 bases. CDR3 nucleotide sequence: TGTGCCAGCAGCTTAAGTCGAGACAGGGGATGGGGAAACACCATATATTTT. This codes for CASSLSRDRGWGNTIYF.

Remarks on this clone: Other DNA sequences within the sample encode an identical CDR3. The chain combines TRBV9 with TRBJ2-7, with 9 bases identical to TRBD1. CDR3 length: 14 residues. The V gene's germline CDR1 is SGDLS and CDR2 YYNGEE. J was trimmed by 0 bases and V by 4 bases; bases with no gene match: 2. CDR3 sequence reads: CASSPTGGSYEQYF. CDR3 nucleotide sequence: TGTGCCAGCAGCCCGACAGGGGGCTCCTACGAGCAGTACTTC. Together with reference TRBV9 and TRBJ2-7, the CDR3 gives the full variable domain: DSGVTQTPKHLITATGQRVTLRCSPRSGDLSVYWYQQSLDQGLQFLIQYYNGEERAKGNILERFSAQQFPDLHSELNLSSLELGDSALYFCASSPTGGSYEQYFGPGTRLTVT.

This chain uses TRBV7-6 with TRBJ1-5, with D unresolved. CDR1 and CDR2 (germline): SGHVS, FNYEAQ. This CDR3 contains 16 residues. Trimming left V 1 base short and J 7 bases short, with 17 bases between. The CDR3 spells CASSLERPFPGQPQHF. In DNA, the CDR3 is TGTGCCAGCAGCTTAGAGCGCCCCTTTCCCGGACAGCCCCAGCATTTT.

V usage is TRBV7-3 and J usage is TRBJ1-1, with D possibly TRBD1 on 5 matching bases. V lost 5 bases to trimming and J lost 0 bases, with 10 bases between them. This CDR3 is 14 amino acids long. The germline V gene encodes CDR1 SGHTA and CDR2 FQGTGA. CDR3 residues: CASSPGRVNTEAFF. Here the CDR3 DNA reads TGTGCCAGCAGCCCGGGACGGGTGAACACTGAAGCTTTCTTT.

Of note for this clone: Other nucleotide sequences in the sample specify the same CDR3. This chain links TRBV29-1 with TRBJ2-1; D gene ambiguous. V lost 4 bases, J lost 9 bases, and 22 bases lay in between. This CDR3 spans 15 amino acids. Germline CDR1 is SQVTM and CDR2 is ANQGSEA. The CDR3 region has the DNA TGCAGCGTTGTTAATGTTGGCCACACCCCGACTGAGCAGTTCTTC. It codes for CSVVNVGHTPTEQFF.

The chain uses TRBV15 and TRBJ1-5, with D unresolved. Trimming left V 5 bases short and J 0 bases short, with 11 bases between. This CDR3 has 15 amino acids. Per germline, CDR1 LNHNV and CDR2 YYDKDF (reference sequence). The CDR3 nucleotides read TGTGCCACCAGCCCCGGACGGAATAGCAATCAGCCCCAGCATTTT. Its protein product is CATSPGRNSNQPQHF.

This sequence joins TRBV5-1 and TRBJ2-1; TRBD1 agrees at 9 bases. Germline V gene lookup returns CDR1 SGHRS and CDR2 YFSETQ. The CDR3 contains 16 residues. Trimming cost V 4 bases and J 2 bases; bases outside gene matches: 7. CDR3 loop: CASSLTGGGPYNEQFF. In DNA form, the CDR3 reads TGCGCCAGCAGCCTGACAGGGGGTGGACCCTACAATGAGCAGTTCTTC.

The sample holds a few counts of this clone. The CDR3 loop reads CATRTKANTEAFF. CDR3 DNA sequence: TGTGCCACCAGGACAAAGGCGAACACTGAAGCTTTCTTT. V usage is TRBV21-1 and J usage is TRBJ1-1; TRBD1 is the table's D call and was not checked against the DNA. TRBV21-1 is annotated as a pseudogene. The CDR3 runs 13 residues.